The 2 T cell receptor beta chains below were found in one sample sequenced in a study of control samples from healthy donors and cancer patients. Here immunoSEQ multiplex PCR was the method, and the copy in TCRdb shows in-frame clones only, minus some. The sample has 90,000 to 150,000 clones, 70% to 90% seen once. The sample was blood. The receptors shown here come from a middle-aged man in good health.

The V call is TRBV11-3, the J call TRBJ1-1; TRBD1 aligns across 11 bases. Germline CDR1 is SGHNT and CDR2 is YENEEA. The ends lost 7 bases at V and 5 bases at J; junction bases unmatched: 6. The CDR3 sequence is 14 residues long. The CDR3 loop reads CASTFGTGGTEAFF. DNA for the CDR3: TGTGCCAGCACCTTCGGGACAGGGGGGACTGAAGCTTTCTTT.

This chain links TRBV7-2 with TRBJ2-7, with unresolved D. V lost 5 bases and J 6 bases, leaving 11 bases between the germline ends. Germline V gives CDR1 SGHTA, CDR2 FQGNSA. The CDR3 loop spans 12 amino acids. CDR3 DNA sequence: TGTGCCAGCAGCCCTAGTCATAGCGAGCAGTACTTC. It specifies CASSPSHSEQYF. The whole variable domain, filled in from reference TRBV7-2 and TRBJ2-7, reads GAGVSQSPSNKVTEKGKDVELRCDPISGHTALYWYRQSLGQGLEFLIYFQGNSAPDKSGLPSDRFSAERTGGSVSTLTIQRTQQEDSAVYLCASSPSHSEQYFGPGTRLTVT.